This TCR beta chain derives from a study of T cells in Graves' hyperthyroidism and ophthalmopathy. The CDR3 covers 11 residues. J lost 7 bases, V lost 6 bases, and 4 bases had no gene match. Germline V CDR1 and CDR2: DFQATT, SNEGSKA (reference sequence). TCR beta CDR3 sequences were amplified from RNA transcripts. Using the HTBI primer set, a first-round RT-PCR was run on the TCR CDR3. TCRdb ran MiXCR on the multiplex PCR reads and lists one entry per CDR3 protein. The data show about 640,000 distinct CDR3 sequences, with less than 25% seen just once and roughly a third held by the top ten. Lactation, pregnancy, other autoimmune disease or uncontrolled infection led to exclusion of patients. Note on this clonotype: The antigen is undetermined.

Study-wide points: Most thyroid clonotypes expanded above 0.001 appeared in blood too.

The source material was blood. The receptor was isolated from a man younger than 45 with Graves' ophthalmopathy. This chain joins TRBV20-1 and TRBJ2-7; TRBD2 matches 9 bases. CDR3 bases: TGCAGTGCCCTAGCGGGATGGGAGCAGTACTTC. Its protein product is CSALAGWEQYF.